This is a list of T cell receptor beta chains from one sample in a study of CD8 T cells in Susac syndrome. TCRdb itself ran the immunoSEQ multiplex PCR reads through MiXCR, one entry per CDR3 protein. The sample includes roughly 160,000 distinct CDR3 sequences, 95% to 96% of them seen just once. The sequencing sample was made of CD4+ T cells from PBMCs. These receptors were taken from a human donor with Susac syndrome. Both conserved end residues are part of each CDR3. Fields, in order: clone size, D gene, J gene, V gene, CDR3 protein, CDR3 DNA. D genes are given only for firm matches. Some rows mark clone size as missing; the rest say once, few, many or name a class of expanded clone.

clone_size: .
d_call: .
j_call: TRBJ2-7
v_call: TRBV7-2
cdr3_aa: CASSLWSYEQYF
cdr3_nt: TGTGCCAGCAGCTTATGGAGCTACGAGCAGTACTTC

clone_size: .
d_call: .
j_call: TRBJ2-7
v_call: TRBV20-1
cdr3_aa: CSARYGNYEQYF
cdr3_nt: TGCAGTGCTAGATACGGTAACTACGAGCAGTACTTC

clone_size: .
d_call: .
j_call: TRBJ2-5
v_call: TRBV7-8
cdr3_aa: CASSLKPITSHRGPQYF
cdr3_nt: TGTGCCAGCAGCTTAAAGCCAATAACTAGCCACCGGGGGCCCCAGTACTTC

clone_size: .
d_call: .
j_call: TRBJ2-5
v_call: TRBV24-1
cdr3_aa: CATSDPFQGGETQYF
cdr3_nt: TGTGCCACCAGTGATCCATTTCAGGGTGGAGAGACCCAGTACTTC

clone_size: .
d_call: .
j_call: TRBJ2-6
v_call: TRBV12-3/TRBV12-4
cdr3_aa: CASSLFRGSGANVLTF
cdr3_nt: TGTGCCAGCAGTTTATTTCGCGGCTCTGGGGCCAACGTCCTGACTTTC

clone_size: .
d_call: TRBD2
j_call: TRBJ2-5
v_call: TRBV27
cdr3_aa: CASSWEGGGAQYF
cdr3_nt: TGTGCCAGCTCCTGGGAGGGTGGGGGGGCCCAGTACTTC

clone_size: .
d_call: .
j_call: TRBJ2-5
v_call: TRBV28
cdr3_aa: CASSSSAVETQYF
cdr3_nt: TGTGCCAGCAGTTCCTCCGCAGTCGAGACCCAGTACTTC

clone_size: .
d_call: .
j_call: TRBJ1-5
v_call: TRBV12-3/TRBV12-4
cdr3_aa: CASSLSQGGLQPQHF
cdr3_nt: TGTGCCAGCAGTTTATCTCAGGGAGGTCTCCAGCCCCAGCATTTT

clone_size: .
d_call: TRBD1
j_call: TRBJ2-3
v_call: TRBV29-1
cdr3_aa: CSAEGQTDTQYF
cdr3_nt: TGCAGCGCCGAGGGACAGACAGATACGCAGTATTTT

clone_size: .
d_call: .
j_call: TRBJ1-5
v_call: TRBV30
cdr3_aa: CAWSKGELGQHF
cdr3_nt: TGTGCCTGGAGTAAGGGGGAACTGGGCCAGCATTTT

clone_size: once
d_call: .
j_call: TRBJ2-7
v_call: TRBV20-1
cdr3_aa: CSASRDGSYEQYF
cdr3_nt: TGCAGTGCTAGCCGGGACGGCTCCTACGAGCAGTACTTC

clone_size: .
d_call: TRBD1
j_call: TRBJ1-6
v_call: TRBV29-1
cdr3_aa: CSAGTANSPLHF
cdr3_nt: TGCAGCGCGGGGACAGCAAATTCACCCCTCCACTTT

clone_size: .
d_call: .
j_call: TRBJ2-2
v_call: TRBV11-1
cdr3_aa: CASRSFTDPGELFF
cdr3_nt: TGTGCCAGCAGATCGTTTACGGACCCCGGGGAGCTGTTTTTT

clone_size: .
d_call: TRBD2
j_call: TRBJ2-1
v_call: TRBV3-1
cdr3_aa: CASSQELPGLAGDNEQFF
cdr3_nt: TGTGCCAGCAGCCAAGAGTTGCCGGGACTAGCCGGAGACAATGAGCAGTTCTTC

clone_size: .
d_call: .
j_call: TRBJ1-5
v_call: TRBV29-1
cdr3_aa: CSVARDGNQPQHF
cdr3_nt: TGCAGCGTTGCCAGGGACGGGAATCAGCCCCAGCATTTT

clone_size: .
d_call: .
j_call: TRBJ2-3
v_call: TRBV5-1
cdr3_aa: CASGTSTDTQYF
cdr3_nt: TGCGCCAGCGGGACGAGCACAGATACGCAGTATTTT

clone_size: .
d_call: .
j_call: TRBJ1-1
v_call: TRBV6-5
cdr3_aa: CASSYSEGRAFF
cdr3_nt: TGTGCCAGCAGTTACTCGGAGGGGAGAGCTTTCTTT

clone_size: once
d_call: .
j_call: TRBJ2-7
v_call: TRBV29-1
cdr3_aa: CSVEMQGYEQYF
cdr3_nt: TGCAGCGTTGAGATGCAGGGCTACGAGCAGTACTTC

clone_size: .
d_call: .
j_call: TRBJ2-7
v_call: TRBV6-2/TRBV6-3
cdr3_aa: CASSHGWGDSYEQYF
cdr3_nt: TGTGCCAGCAGTCACGGTTGGGGCGACTCCTACGAGCAGTACTTC